A single sample gave rise to the 24 T cell receptor beta chains below, sequenced in a study of OX40 agonist ivuxolimab in advanced cancers. Profiled with immunoSEQ multiplex PCR; TCRdb holds only in-frame clones, not every one. The sample consists of fewer than 80,000 clones, 60% to 80% of them appearing once. Sequencing was performed on CD4+ or CD8+ T cells sorted from blood, taken in a trial of the OX40 agonist ivuxolimab. These receptor sequences come from an adult with an advanced solid tumor such as melanoma, head and neck, liver or kidney cancer.

V usage is TRBV2 and J usage is TRBJ2-2; the match to TRBD1 covers 9 bases. Germline V lookup: CDR1 SNHLY, CDR2 FYNNEI. CDR3 length: 14 residues. J gave up 7 bases and V 4 bases, and 4 bases lay outside the gene matches. The CDR3 region is CASSGTGGVGELFF. In nucleotides, the CDR3 is TGTGCCAGCAGTGGCACAGGGGGCGTCGGGGAGCTGTTTTTT.

This clone was counted between two and nine times. The genes are TRBV4-1 and TRBJ2-7; possibly TRBD2 for D (6 bases). The V end was cut by 4 bases, the J end by 6 bases, with 16 bases between. Germline V CDR1 and CDR2: MGHRA, YSYEKL. This CDR3 has 14 amino acids. The CDR3 is CASSPVAVGSEQYF. The CDR3 region has the DNA TGCGCCAGCAGCCCCGTCGCGGTCGGGAGCGAGCAGTACTTC.

In the case of this clone: Within the sample, other DNA sequences also encode this same CDR3. The gene calls are TRBV20-1 and TRBJ2-1; D unresolved. The CDR3 totals 11 residues. Trimming left V 3 bases short and J 0 bases short, with 0 bases between. From germline, CDR1 is DFQATT and CDR2 SNEGSKA (reference sequence). CDR3 in DNA: TGCAGTGCTAGCTCCTACAATGAGCAGTTCTTC. Translation: CSASSYNEQFF.

The CDR3 sequence: CASSRQTGGTDYGYTF. DNA for the CDR3: TGCGCCAGCAGCCGACAAACAGGGGGCACCGACTATGGCTACACCTTC. The chain is built from TRBV5-1 and TRBJ1-2; 9 nucleotides agree with TRBD1. This CDR3 is 16 amino acids long. J lost 3 bases, V lost 4 bases, and 10 bases had no gene match. The germline V gene has CDR1 SGHRS and CDR2 YFSETQ.

The CDR3 DNA sequence: TGTGCCAGCAGCCCACGGACTAGCGCGATAAATGGACCCCAGTACTTC. It encodes CASSPRTSAINGPQYF. The gene calls are TRBV5-4 and TRBJ2-5, with 9 bases that match TRBD2. CDR3 size: 16 residues. Germline trimming cut 4 bases from V and 9 bases from J; bases unmatched to any gene: 16. Germline V gene data show CDR1 as SGHNT and CDR2 as YYREEE (reference sequence). Drawing the rest from reference TRBV5-4 and TRBJ2-5, the complete variable domain is ETGVTQSPTHLIKTRGQQVTLRCSSQSGHNTVSWYQQALGQGPQFIFQYYREEENGRGNFPPRFSGLQFPNYSSELNVNALELDDSALYLCASSPRTSAINGPQYFGPGTRLLVL.

This rearrangement joins TRBV2 to TRBJ2-2; 10 nucleotides align to TRBD1. The V gene's germline CDR1 is SNHLY and CDR2 FYNNEI. After removal of 9 bases from V and 3 bases from J, the junction contained 7 bases not matched to a gene. This CDR3 is 15 amino acids long. The CDR3 DNA follows: TGTGCCAGTAAGACCGGGACAGGGGACACCGGGGAGCTGTTTTTT. It is translated as CASKTGTGDTGELFF.

The J gene is TRBJ2-5, the V gene TRBV7-9; a weak D match, TRBD2 (6 bases). Trimming stripped 0 bases from V and 0 bases from J, with 8 bases between. Germline V lookup: CDR1 SEHNR, CDR2 FQNEAQ (reference sequence). This CDR3 has 15 amino acids. The CDR3 coding sequence is TGTGCCAGCAGCTTAGCGGGGGGTTACCAAGAGACCCAGTACTTC. Protein product: CASSLAGGYQETQYF.

J is TRBJ2-3 and V is TRBV19; a possible D gene is TRBD2 (5 bases). V gave up 3 bases and J gave up 0 bases, with 13 bases separating them. Germline V gene sequence: CDR1 LNHDA, CDR2 SQIVND (reference sequence). The CDR3 sequence is 16 residues long. The CDR3 loop reads CASSMKTKTSTDTQYF. CDR3 nucleotides: TGTGCCAGTAGTATGAAGACTAAAACTAGCACAGATACGCAGTATTTT.

The chain recombines TRBV5-1 with TRBJ2-5; 7 nucleotides match TRBD1. Germline assignment: CDR1 SGHRS and CDR2 YFSETQ. The CDR3 spans 15 residues. V shed 4 bases and J 0 bases; nucleotides not matched to a gene: 6. In nucleotides, the CDR3 is TGCGCCAGCAGCCCGCTGACAGGGTACCAAGAGACCCAGTACTTC. Amino acids: CASSPLTGYQETQYF.

V and J are TRBV6-5 and TRBJ2-7; no clear D gene. Trimming pared 5 bases from V and 4 bases from J, leaving 6 bases between. CDR1 and CDR2 (germline): MNHEY, SVGAGI. This CDR3 region has 11 residues. The CDR3 coding sequence is TGTGCCAGCAGTCTGGGATACGAGCAGTACTTC. Its protein product is CASSLGYEQYF.

The J gene is TRBJ2-7, the V gene TRBV5-6, with TRBD1 matching over 7 bases. V gave up 1 base and J gave up 0 bases; unmatched junction bases: 7. Per the germline V gene, CDR1 is SGHDT and CDR2 is YYEEEE. The CDR3 runs 16 residues. Here the CDR3 DNA reads TGTGCCAGCAGCTTGTTGGGACAGTCTAGCTCCTACGAGCAGTACTTC. Its translation is CASSLLGQSSSYEQYF.

This clone was detected a few times. This chain links TRBV4-2 with TRBJ2-7; 15 bases are a match to TRBD2. From germline, CDR1 is LGHNA and CDR2 YNFKEQ. This CDR3 is 18 amino acids long. V lost 0 bases, J lost 5 bases, and 8 bases stayed unmatched. The CDR3 nucleotides are TGTGCCAGCAGCCAAGATGGGGGACTAGCGGGAGGATTCGACGAGCAGTACTTC. Its translation is CASSQDGGLAGGFDEQYF.

The rearrangement uses TRBV29-1 and TRBJ2-5, with TRBD1 matching over 7 bases. J lost 4 bases, V lost 7 bases, and 12 bases had no gene match. CDR3 length equals 14 residues. Germline V gene lookup returns CDR1 SQVTM and CDR2 ANQGSEA. DNA of the CDR3: TGCAGCGCCAAAACACCGACAGGGTCAGAGACCCAGTACTTC. It codes for CSAKTPTGSETQYF.

The chain links TRBV10-3 to TRBJ2-3, with 10 bases identical to TRBD1. The CDR3 runs to 15 residues. The junction had 10 bases not matched to a gene; V was cut back by 6 bases and J by 7 bases. Germline-derived CDR1 and CDR2 are ENHRY and SYGVKD. CDR3 residues: CAIRIGTGVENTQYF. The DNA for the CDR3 is TGTGCCATCAGGATCGGGACAGGGGTGGAAAATACGCAGTATTTT.

This chain joins TRBV7-6 and TRBJ1-3, with TRBD1 matching over 7 bases. Looked up from germline, CDR1 is SGHVS and CDR2 is FNYEAQ. V shed 5 bases, J shed 0 bases, and the junction held 7 bases outside the gene matches. The CDR3 runs to 16 residues. CDR3 sequence: CASSPPGQASGNTIYF. The CDR3 nucleotides are TGTGCCAGCAGCCCCCCCGGACAGGCCTCTGGAAACACCATATATTTT.

The chain recombines TRBV25-1 with TRBJ1-4; the D is unclear. This CDR3 region has 13 residues. V dropped 6 bases and J dropped 7 bases, with 12 bases sitting between them. Germline V gene lookup returns CDR1 MGHDK and CDR2 SYGVNS. Here the CDR3 reads CASSWLEGEKLFF. CDR3 bases: TGTGCCAGCAGCTGGTTAGAAGGTGAAAAACTGTTTTTT.

The V call is TRBV14, the J call TRBJ2-7; D possibly matches TRBD1 or TRBD2 (5 bases each). The germline V gene has CDR1 SGHDN and CDR2 FVKESK. V was clipped by 3 bases and J by 6 bases, with 12 bases between them. The CDR3 covers 13 residues. CDR3 residues: CASSQRMGREQYF. CDR3 sequence (DNA): TGTGCCAGCAGCCAGAGGATGGGACGCGAGCAGTACTTC.

V is TRBV23-1 and J is TRBJ1-3; D may be TRBD1 (5 bases). TRBV23-1 belongs to the ORF category, with a function that is uncertain. V gave up 3 bases and J gave up 1 base, with 13 bases separating them. This CDR3 contains 16 residues. The CDR3 reads CASSQVQGSSGNTIYF. CDR3 bases: TGCGCCAGCAGTCAGGTTCAGGGCTCATCTGGAAACACCATATATTTT.

This chain connects TRBV5-6 to TRBJ1-3; unclear D gene. CDR1 is SGHDT, CDR2 YYEEEE, per germline. The CDR3 spans 15 residues. V was trimmed by 2 bases and J by 4 bases, leaving 13 bases between them. Here the CDR3 reads CASSLWLTGGNTIYF. CDR3 nucleotides: TGTGCCAGCAGCTTATGGTTAACTGGGGGAAACACCATATATTTT.

This chain links TRBV28 with TRBJ1-2; maybe TRBD1 (5 bases). Germline CDR1 is MDHEN and CDR2 is SYDVKM. Trimming pared 3 bases from V and 7 bases from J, leaving 6 bases between. The CDR3 contains 11 residues. CDR3 region: CASSLTAGYTF. The CDR3 DNA follows: TGTGCCAGCAGTTTGACAGCTGGCTACACCTTC.

The chain recombines TRBV7-8 with TRBJ2-3; weak D call: TRBD2 (6 bases). CDR1 is SGHVS, CDR2 FQNEAQ, per germline. This CDR3 comprises 11 residues. V lost 7 bases, J lost 9 bases, and 11 bases lay in between. CDR3 residues: CASTPGETQYF. CDR3 nucleotides: TGTGCCAGCACCCCGGGGGAGACGCAGTATTTT. Supplemented by reference TRBV7-8 and TRBJ2-3, the full variable domain reads GAGVSQSPRYKVAKRGQDVALRCDPISGHVSLFWYQQALGQGPEFLTYFQNEAQLDKSGLPSDRFFAERPEGSVSTLKIQRTQQEDSAVYLCASTPGETQYFGPGTRLTVL.

This clone was seen only once. V gene TRBV6-5 combines with J gene TRBJ1-1; 8 nucleotides align to TRBD1. The germline CDR1 and CDR2 sequences are MNHEY and SVGAGI. This CDR3 is 12 amino acids long. V lost 5 bases to trimming and J lost 6 bases; unmatched junction nucleotides: 2. The CDR3 DNA follows: TGTGCCAGCAGTAGACAGGGGTCTGAAGCTTTCTTT. It encodes CASSRQGSEAFF.

V is TRBV6-6 and J is TRBJ2-7, with 9 bases fitting TRBD2. The CDR3 contains 15 residues. With 5 bases clipped from V and 6 bases from J, the junction kept 11 bases outside the gene matches. Germline-derived CDR1 and CDR2 are MNHNY and SVGAGI (reference sequence). CDR3 nucleotides: TGTGCCAGCAGTAGGGGGGCGGGAGGGCCCGGCGAGCAGTACTTC. It codes for CASSRGAGGPGEQYF.

This chain connects TRBV10-3 to TRBJ2-3; D possibly corresponds to TRBD1 (6 bases). V lost 7 bases and J 3 bases, leaving 11 bases between the germline ends. The CDR3 is made up of 13 amino acids. Germline loops: CDR1 ENHRY, CDR2 SYGVKD. CDR3 coding DNA: TGTGCCATCAACAGGGTTGAAACAGATACGCAGTATTTT. Protein sequence: CAINRVETDTQYF.